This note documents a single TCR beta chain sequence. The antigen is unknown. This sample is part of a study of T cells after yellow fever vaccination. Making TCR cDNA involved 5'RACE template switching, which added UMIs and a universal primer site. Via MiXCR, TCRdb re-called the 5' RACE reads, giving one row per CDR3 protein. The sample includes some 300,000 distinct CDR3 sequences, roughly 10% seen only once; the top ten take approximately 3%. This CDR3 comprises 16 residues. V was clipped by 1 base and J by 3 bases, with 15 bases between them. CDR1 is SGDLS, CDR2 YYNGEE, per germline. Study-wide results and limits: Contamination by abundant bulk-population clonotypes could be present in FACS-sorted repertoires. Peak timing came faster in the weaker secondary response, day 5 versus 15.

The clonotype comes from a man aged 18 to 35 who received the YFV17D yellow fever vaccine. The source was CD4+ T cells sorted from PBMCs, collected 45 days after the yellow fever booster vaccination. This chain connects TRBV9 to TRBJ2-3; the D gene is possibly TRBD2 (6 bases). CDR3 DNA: TGTGCCAGCAGCGTACTGGGGGGAAGTCGGACAGATACGCAGTATTTT. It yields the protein CASSVLGGSRTDTQYF.